The 10 T cell receptor beta chains reported below all come from one sample, sequenced in a study of blood T cell repertoires in COVID-19. Clones were read by immunoSEQ multiplex PCR, and TCRdb kept only the in-frame ones, dropping some. Here the sample spans around 140,000 clones, approximately 80% being singletons. What was sequenced was peripheral blood. These receptors came from an elderly woman with active or convalescent COVID-19.

V gene TRBV5-6 combines with J gene TRBJ2-5; 12 bases match TRBD2. V was clipped by 3 bases and J by 7 bases; unmatched bases: 13. The CDR3 sequence is 17 residues long. CDR1 is SGHDT, CDR2 YYEEEE, per germline. The CDR3 DNA follows: TGTGCCAGCAGCTGGAGGTGGCTAGCGGGGGGGATAAGGACCCAGTACTTC. It specifies CASSWRWLAGGIRTQYF.

The rearrangement joins TRBV6-5 to TRBJ2-5; a possible D gene is TRBD1 (6 bases). The CDR3 consists of 14 residues. V lost 2 bases and J 2 bases, leaving 9 bases between the germline ends. The germline V gene encodes CDR1 MNHEY and CDR2 SVGAGI. CDR3 loop: CASSYVDSQETQYF. The CDR3 nucleotides read TGTGCCAGCAGTTACGTGGACAGTCAAGAGACCCAGTACTTC.

The chain joins TRBV7-9 to TRBJ1-1, with 7 bases matching TRBD1. V trimming: 5 bases; J trimming: 1 base; junction bases outside the gene matches: 1. The length of the CDR3 is 13 residues. Germline CDR1 SEHNR, CDR2 FQNEAQ (reference sequence). The CDR3 DNA reads TGTGCCAGCAGCGGACAGGCGAACACTGAAGCTTTCTTT. It yields the protein CASSGQANTEAFF.

This chain connects TRBV13 to TRBJ2-1; 7 positions match TRBD1. The germline gives CDR1 PRHDT, CDR2 FYEKMQ (reference sequence). Trimming at V came to 1 base and at J to 9 bases, leaving 6 bases not matched to a gene. The CDR3 runs 14 residues. CDR3 in DNA: TGTGCCAGCAGCTTAGTGATAGGGGGCGGTGAGCAGTTCTTC. Amino acid sequence: CASSLVIGGGEQFF.

This clone was recorded only once. The rearrangement joins TRBV19 to TRBJ1-3; D not resolved. V lost 8 bases and J lost 0, with 17 bases in between. The CDR3 spans 16 residues. Germline CDR1 and CDR2: LNHDA and SQIVND (reference sequence). As DNA, the CDR3 is TGTGCCAGTTCCCAGCGAGCTTCGAGCTCTGGAAACACCATATATTTT. Translating it yields CASSQRASSSGNTIYF.

V is TRBV6-6 and J is TRBJ1-5, with 9 bases aligning to TRBD1. Germline values: CDR1 MNHNY, CDR2 SVGAGI (reference sequence). The CDR3 extends over 14 amino acids. Trimming took 5 bases from V and 7 from J; bases not matched to a gene: 6. CDR3 region: CASSLGDRVQPQHF. CDR3 sequence (DNA): TGTGCCAGCAGTCTCGGGGACAGGGTACAGCCCCAGCATTTT.

A word on this clone: At one end the junction does not follow the germline gene, possibly because of a read error. V usage is TRBV2 and J usage is TRBJ2-3, with 8 bases that match TRBD1. The CDR3 is 12 amino acids. Germline V gene sequence: CDR1 SNHLY, CDR2 FYNNEI. The CDR3 bases are TGTGCCAGCAGTTCGACCCGGGACAGGTTAAATTTT. This sequence encodes CASSSTRDRLNF.

The V call is TRBV12-3 or TRBV12-4, the J call TRBJ2-7; no reliable D call. V gave up 4 bases and J gave up 3 bases, with 7 bases separating them. The CDR3 has 12 amino acids. CDR3 sequence reads: CASSSRHYEQYF. In nucleotides, the CDR3 is TGTGCCAGCAGTTCCAGACACTACGAGCAGTACTTC.

In this sample, this clone turned up a few times. The gene calls are TRBV30 and TRBJ1-6; D might be TRBD1 (5 bases). Germline values: CDR1 GTSNPN, CDR2 SVGIG (reference sequence). There are 14 residues in the CDR3. V was pared by 3 bases and J by 7 bases, with 13 bases between. The CDR3 coding sequence is TGTGCCTGGAGACCACGGGGGGTAAATTCACCCCTCCACTTT. It codes for CAWRPRGVNSPLHF.

In this sample, this clone turned up once. The chain employs TRBV3-1 (or the pseudogene TRBV3-2) and TRBJ2-3; TRBD2 is a possible D gene (6 bases). Trimming took 3 bases from V and 2 from J, leaving 9 bases between them. Germline assignment: CDR1 LGHDT and CDR2 YNNKEL (reference sequence). This CDR3 comprises 14 residues. This CDR3 reads CASSHGLLTDTQYF. The DNA of the CDR3 is TGTGCCAGCAGCCATGGACTACTCACAGATACGCAGTATTTT.